This passage covers 8 T cell receptor beta chains from one sample sequenced in a study of T cell repertoires in cytomegalovirus infection. The antigens these receptors bind are not known. TCRdb itself ran the reads through MiXCR, one entry per CDR3 protein. The data hold about 920,000 distinct CDR3 sequences, with approximately 32% observed a single time. This specimen was cultured CD8+ T cells from PBMCs, taken from culture after CMV antigen stimulation. The receptors shown here come from a human donor in good health (CMV status not recorded). Some clones in this sample may be carry-over from other donors' samples.

This clonotype has more than one count but fewer than ten. The chain's CDR3 is CASGLSGTGGINEKLFF. The CDR3 DNA reads TGTGCTAGTGGTTTGTCCGGGACAGGGGGTATAAACGAAAAACTGTTTTTT. The chain employs TRBV12-5 and TRBJ1-4; 11 nucleotides line up with TRBD1. The trim removed 2 bases at V and 8 bases at J, leaving 10 bases unmatched. Germline values: CDR1 LGHNT, CDR2 FRNRAP. This CDR3 contains 17 residues.

In this sample, this clonotype turned up a few times. The V and J genes are TRBV4-1 and TRBJ1-5; the match to TRBD1 covers 9 bases. The trim removed 5 bases at V and 5 bases at J, leaving 7 bases unmatched. Germline V lookup: CDR1 MGHRA, CDR2 YSYEKL. This CDR3 region has 15 residues. CDR3 protein: CASSSGQGNHQPQHF. CDR3 nucleotide sequence: TGCGCCAGCAGCTCGGGACAGGGAAATCATCAGCCCCAGCATTTT.

The genes are TRBV20-1 and TRBJ2-6; D not certain. The CDR3 is 12 residues long. Germline CDR1 DFQATT, CDR2 SNEGSKA (reference sequence). V was pared by 6 bases and J by 11 bases, with 14 bases between. CDR3: CSASSPQYVLTF. The CDR3 coding sequence is TGCAGTGCCTCGAGTCCCCAGTACGTCCTGACTTTC.

The V and J genes are TRBV5-1 and TRBJ2-1; D gene unclear. Per germline, CDR1 SGHRS and CDR2 YFSETQ. Trimming left V 2 bases short and J 10 bases short, with 16 bases between. This CDR3 spans 14 amino acids. CDR3 in DNA: TGCGCCAGCAGCTTATCTAGGAGAGCCGTCGAGCAGTTCTTC. Translation: CASSLSRRAVEQFF.

The CDR3 loop reads CASSIVAGYYGYTF. The CDR3 nucleotides are TGTGCCAGTAGTATAGTCGCAGGCTACTATGGCTACACCTTC. The chain employs TRBV19 and TRBJ1-2; the D is unclear. In germline, CDR1 is LNHDA, CDR2 SQIVND (reference sequence). The CDR3 is 14 amino acids. Trimming took 1 base from V and 3 from J, leaving 9 bases between them.

This chain connects TRBV7-9 to TRBJ2-5; 10 positions agree with TRBD1. V dropped 5 bases and J dropped 5; count of bases not matched to a gene: 8. The CDR3 sequence is 15 residues long. Germline V gene lookup returns CDR1 SEHNR and CDR2 FQNEAQ (reference sequence). CDR3 amino acids: CASSPGDRGLETQYF. The CDR3 coding sequence is TGTGCCAGCAGCCCTGGGGACAGGGGCCTGGAGACCCAGTACTTC.

This rearrangement joins TRBV5-5 to TRBJ2-5; TRBD2 matches 8 bases. The germline gives CDR1 SGHKS, CDR2 YYEKEE (reference sequence). Losses at the gene ends were 2 bases for V and 5 bases for J; bases not matched to a gene: 8. The CDR3 consists of 15 residues. The CDR3 is CASSLSGSGMETQYF. The CDR3 nucleotides read TGTGCCAGCAGCTTAAGCGGGAGTGGGATGGAGACCCAGTACTTC. The whole variable domain, filled in from reference TRBV5-5 and TRBJ2-5, reads DAGVTQSPTHLIKTRGQQVTLRCSPISGHKSVSWYQQVLGQGPQFIFQYYEKEERGRGNFPDRFSARQFPNYSSELNVNALLLGDSALYLCASSLSGSGMETQYFGPGTRLLVL.

A word on this clonotype: Possible read error: a much larger clone is one base away. The J gene is TRBJ1-2, the V gene TRBV7-2; 7 nucleotides agree with TRBD1. The J segment lost 4 bases and the V segment lost 4 bases, leaving 9 bases of the junction unmatched. The length of the CDR3 is 15 residues. Germline CDR1 is SGHTA and CDR2 is FQGNSA. CDR3 bases: TGTGCCAGCAGCTCGGTAGGGGGCGCATTCTATGGCTACACCTTC. Its protein is CASSSVGGAFYGYTF.